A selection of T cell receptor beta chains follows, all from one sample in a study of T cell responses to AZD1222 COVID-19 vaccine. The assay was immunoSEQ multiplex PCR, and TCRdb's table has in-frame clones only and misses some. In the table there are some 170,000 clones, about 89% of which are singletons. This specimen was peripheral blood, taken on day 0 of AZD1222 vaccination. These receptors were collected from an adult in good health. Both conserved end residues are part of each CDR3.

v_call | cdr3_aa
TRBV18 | CASSVSGPPNYGYTF
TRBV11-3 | CASSLFVRGRWKPQHF
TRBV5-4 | CASSSAGTGGTEAFF
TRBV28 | CASSLLGPTNEKLFF
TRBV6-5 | CASRAGVGNTIYF
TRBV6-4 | CATQDSNQPQHF
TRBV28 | CASSGGGVKGDEKLFF
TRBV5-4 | CASSLYYEQYF
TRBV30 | CAWSALGNYGYTF
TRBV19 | CASRRGEAYNEQFF
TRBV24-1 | CATSGAGGDPIQYF
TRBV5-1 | CASSSDRNSYEQYF
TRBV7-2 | CASSLASAGAQPQHF
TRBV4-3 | CASSSLREETQYF
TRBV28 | CASSLTSYEQYF
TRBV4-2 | CASSQDQGDSYEQYF
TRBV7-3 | CASSLTSVGEQFF
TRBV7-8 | CASSYAGNQPQHF
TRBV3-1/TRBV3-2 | CASSQPLAGAYNEQFF
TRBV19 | CASSYGVTNTEAFF
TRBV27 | CASSARGGLRGGELFF
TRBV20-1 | CSAKNEKLFF
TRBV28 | CASSGPGLAGGIVTETQYF
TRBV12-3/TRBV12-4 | CASRRDNLGEQYF
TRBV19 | CASSGSGLVSYNEQFF
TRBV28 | CASSSGTGMGFAQHF
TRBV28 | CASRFSGRYNEQFF
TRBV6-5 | CASSYRTGEDTQYF
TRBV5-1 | CASSWTFGVNTEAFF
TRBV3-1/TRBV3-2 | CASSRGTSGIPSTDTQYF
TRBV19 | CASRDRGSNSYEQYF
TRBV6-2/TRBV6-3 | CASSYFRVHSPLHF
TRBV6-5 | CASSYSTGNEQFF
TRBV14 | CASGQVYPEAFF
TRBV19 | CASQQDRTDTQYF
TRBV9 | CASSVDDQPQHF
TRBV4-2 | CASSQGDRDYSPLHF
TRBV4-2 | CASSPLTGGRVTEAFF
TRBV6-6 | CASSGLAGHHEQYF
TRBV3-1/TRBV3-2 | CASSQEDRGGTEAFF
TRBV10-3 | CAIMGGPHAGNEQFF
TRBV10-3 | CAISERQGQNSPLHF
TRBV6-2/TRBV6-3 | CASSRDRAAGANVLTF
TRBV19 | CASSIQSPGQVAAGANVLTF
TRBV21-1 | CASPLGSQETQYF